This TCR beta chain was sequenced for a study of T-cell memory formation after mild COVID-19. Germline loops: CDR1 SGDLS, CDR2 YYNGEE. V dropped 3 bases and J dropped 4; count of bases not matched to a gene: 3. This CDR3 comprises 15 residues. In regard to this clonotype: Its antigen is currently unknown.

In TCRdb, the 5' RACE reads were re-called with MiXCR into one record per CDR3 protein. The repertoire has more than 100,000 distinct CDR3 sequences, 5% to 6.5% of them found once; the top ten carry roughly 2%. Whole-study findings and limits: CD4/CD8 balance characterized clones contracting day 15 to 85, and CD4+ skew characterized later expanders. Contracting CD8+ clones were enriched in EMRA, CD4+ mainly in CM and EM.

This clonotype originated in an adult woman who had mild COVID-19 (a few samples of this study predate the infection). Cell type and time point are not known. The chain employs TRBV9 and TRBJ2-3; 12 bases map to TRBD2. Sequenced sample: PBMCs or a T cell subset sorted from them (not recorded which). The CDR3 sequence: CASSETSGGSDTQYF. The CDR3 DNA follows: TGTGCCAGCAGCGAGACTAGCGGGGGTTCAGATACGCAGTATTTT.